Shown below are 15 T cell receptor beta chains from a single sample sequenced in a study of blood T cell repertoires in COVID-19. TCRdb's table, derived via immunoSEQ multiplex PCR, lists solely in-frame clones and lacks some. The sample lists about 210,000 clones; roughly 87% were seen once. The sequencing input was peripheral blood. These TCRs come from a woman in her sixties with COVID-19, enrolled during active disease.

This clone has just one count. This sequence joins TRBV10-3 and TRBJ1-4, with a possible D match to TRBD1 (6 bases). Germline CDR1 ENHRY, CDR2 SYGVKD. Trimming stripped 6 bases from V and 2 bases from J, with 10 bases between. The CDR3 contains 14 residues. CDR3 amino acids: CAISQGNTNEKLFF. The CDR3, as DNA: TGTGCCATCAGCCAGGGGAACACTAATGAAAAACTGTTTTTT.

V usage is TRBV7-6 and J usage is TRBJ1-5; 9 nucleotides agree with TRBD1. With 2 bases clipped from V and 2 bases from J, the junction kept 7 bases outside the gene matches. In germline, CDR1 is SGHVS, CDR2 FNYEAQ. There are 17 residues in the CDR3. CDR3 nucleotide sequence: TGTGCCAGCAGCTTATTGACAGGGGGGCTAGGCAATCAGCCCCAGCATTTT. The encoded protein is CASSLLTGGLGNQPQHF.

This clone was counted only a few times. This chain uses TRBV6-5 with TRBJ1-1; D call uncertain. The CDR3 runs to 11 residues. The germline V gene has CDR1 MNHEY and CDR2 SVGAGI. Trimming pared 6 bases from V and 3 bases from J, leaving 5 bases between. This CDR3 is CASRRDTEAFF. DNA for the CDR3: TGTGCCAGCAGACGGGACACTGAAGCTTTCTTT.

This clone was seen once. The V call is TRBV5-8, the J call TRBJ1-5, with D unresolved. CDR1 is SGHTS and CDR2 is YDEGEE in the germline V gene. The CDR3 consists of 17 residues. V dropped 0 bases and J dropped 2 bases, with 15 bases sitting between them. CDR3 coding DNA: TGTGCCAGCAGCTTGGGGAAAAGCGGCGGGGGCAATCAGCCCCAGCATTTT. Amino acid sequence: CASSLGKSGGGNQPQHF.

The chain uses TRBV2 and TRBJ2-1; TRBD2 aligns across 9 bases. The CDR3 consists of 16 residues. In germline, CDR1 is SNHLY, CDR2 FYNNEI. The V segment lost 4 bases and the J segment 5 bases; nucleotides outside the gene matches: 9. In nucleotides, the CDR3 is TGTGCCAGCAGTGGGGGTCTAGCGGGGACTAACAATGAGCAGTTCTTC. It specifies CASSGGLAGTNNEQFF. Supplemented by reference TRBV2 and TRBJ2-1, the full variable domain reads EPEVTQTPSHQVTQMGQEVILRCVPISNHLYFYWYRQILGQKVEFLVSFYNNEISEKSEIFDDQFSVERPDGSNFTLKIRSTKLEDSAMYFCASSGGLAGTNNEQFFGPGTRLTVL.

This clone was seen more than once but under ten times. The V gene is TRBV27, the J gene TRBJ2-7, with D uncertain. CDR1 and CDR2 from the germline V gene are MNHEY and SMNVEV (reference sequence). V lost 4 bases to trimming and J lost 2 bases, with 6 bases between them. The CDR3 contains 12 residues. The CDR3 region is CASSSTPYEQYV. CDR3 nucleotides: TGTGCCAGCAGTTCTACCCCCTACGAGCAGTACGTC.

V and J are TRBV6-5 and TRBJ2-7; the match to TRBD2 covers 10 bases. Germline V gene data show CDR1 as MNHEY and CDR2 as SVGAGI. V lost 0 bases and J lost 2; bases outside the gene matches: 1. This CDR3 spans 15 amino acids. CDR3 residues: CASSYSSGGAYEQYV. The CDR3 coding sequence is TGTGCCAGCAGTTACTCAAGCGGGGGGGCCTACGAGCAGTACGTC.

This clone appeared once. The chain carries TRBV10-3 and TRBJ2-6; D ambiguous. CDR1 is ENHRY and CDR2 is SYGVKD in the germline V gene. CDR3 size: 11 residues. The V end lost 0 bases, the J end lost 12 bases, and 3 bases lay between the germline ends. Here the CDR3 reads CAISESSVLTF. Written as DNA, the CDR3 is TGTGCCATCAGTGAGTCGAGCGTCCTGACTTTC.

The chain has TRBV5-1 and TRBJ2-3; possible D gene TRBD2, 7 bases. This CDR3 has 15 amino acids. V shed 3 bases and J shed 6 bases, with 17 bases lying between them. The germline V gene has CDR1 SGHRS and CDR2 YFSETQ. CDR3 residues: CASSWMGGPGDTQYF. CDR3 in DNA: TGCGCCAGCAGCTGGATGGGGGGGCCTGGGGATACGCAGTATTTT.

The chain couples TRBV4-2 to TRBJ1-4; D unclear. The CDR3 length is 14 residues. CDR1 and CDR2 (germline): LGHNA, YNFKEQ. Trimming pared 0 bases from V and 8 bases from J, leaving 10 bases between. CDR3 nucleotides: TGTGCCAGCAGCCAAGATACTAGAGAGGAAAAACTGTTTTTT. It translates to CASSQDTREEKLFF.

V and J are TRBV11-2 and TRBJ2-3; a weak D match, TRBD1 (8 bases). Trimming shortened V by 4 bases and J by 1 base, and 21 bases separated the two germline ends. CDR1 SGHAT and CDR2 FQNNGV come from the germline V gene. The CDR3 is 18 amino acids. CDR3 amino acids: CASSSRGGTGRRTDTQYF. CDR3 coding DNA: TGTGCCAGCAGCTCCAGGGGGGGGACAGGCCGTCGCACAGATACGCAGTATTTT.

This chain connects TRBV5-1 to TRBJ1-2, with 7 positions matching TRBD1. With 5 bases clipped from V and 8 bases from J, the junction kept 9 bases outside the gene matches. Germline CDR1 SGHRS, CDR2 YFSETQ. This CDR3 has 13 amino acids. The CDR3: CASSKDRALGYTF. CDR3 DNA sequence: TGCGCCAGCAGTAAAGACAGGGCTTTAGGCTACACCTTC.

The chain recombines TRBV9 with TRBJ2-2; the D gene is possibly TRBD1 (6 bases). In germline, CDR1 is SGDLS, CDR2 YYNGEE. V shed 8 bases and J shed 1 base, with 9 bases lying between them. This CDR3 spans 13 amino acids. The CDR3 region has the DNA TGTGCCAGTGGACAGCTGAACACCGGGGAGCTGTTTTTT. This translates into CASGQLNTGELFF.

V gene TRBV5-4 combines with J gene TRBJ1-1; D uncertain. The CDR3 loop spans 13 amino acids. The V gene lost 1 base and the J gene lost 0 bases, with 4 bases spanning the gap. The germline V gene has CDR1 SGHNT and CDR2 YYREEE (reference sequence). CDR3 loop: CASSLPLNTEAFF. The CDR3 DNA reads as TGTGCCAGCAGCTTGCCTCTGAACACTGAAGCTTTCTTT.

This clone was seen a single time. The J gene is TRBJ1-3, the V gene TRBV7-8; TRBD1 agrees at 7 bases. CDR3 length: 12 residues. V trimming: 6 bases; J trimming: 10 bases; junction bases outside the gene matches: 6. Looked up from germline, CDR1 is SGHVS and CDR2 is FQNEAQ. CDR3 sequence: CASRERQGTIYF. The CDR3 DNA follows: TGTGCCAGCAGAGAACGACAGGGAACCATATATTTT.